This T cell receptor beta chain was found in a study of blood T cell repertoires in COVID-19. Per germline, CDR1 SGHTA and CDR2 FQGNSA. The CDR3 has 14 amino acids. V dropped 3 bases and J dropped 1 base, with 9 bases sitting between them. Only in-frame clones appear in the TCRdb table, and some are missing; sequencing was by immunoSEQ multiplex PCR. The sample lists hundreds of thousands of clones, about four fifths occurring once. The TCR sequence derives from a woman aged 40 to 50 with active or convalescent COVID-19. The chain couples TRBV7-2 to TRBJ1-1; D gene ambiguous. The sample was peripheral blood. CDR3 protein: CASSFTAGNTEAFF. The CDR3 DNA is TGTGCCAGCAGCTTTACGGCGGGGAACACTGAAGCTTTCTTT.